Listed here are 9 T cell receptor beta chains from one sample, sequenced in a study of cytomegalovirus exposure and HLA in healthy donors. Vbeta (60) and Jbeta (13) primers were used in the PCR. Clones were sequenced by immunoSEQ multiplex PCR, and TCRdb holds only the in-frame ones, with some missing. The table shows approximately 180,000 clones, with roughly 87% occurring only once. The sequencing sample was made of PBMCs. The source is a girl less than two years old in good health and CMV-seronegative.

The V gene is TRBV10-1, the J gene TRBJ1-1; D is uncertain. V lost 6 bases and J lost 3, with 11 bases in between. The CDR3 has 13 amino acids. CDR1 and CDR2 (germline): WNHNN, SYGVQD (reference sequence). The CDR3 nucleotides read TGCGCCAGCAGAGACGGAGCTTACACTGAAGCTTTCTTT. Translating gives CASRDGAYTEAFF.

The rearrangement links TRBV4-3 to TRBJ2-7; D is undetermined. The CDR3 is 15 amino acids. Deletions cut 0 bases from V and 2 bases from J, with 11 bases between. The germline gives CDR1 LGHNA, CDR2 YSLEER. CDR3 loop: CASSQDFGFPYEQYF. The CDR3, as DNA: TGCGCCAGCAGCCAAGATTTCGGGTTTCCCTACGAGCAGTACTTC.

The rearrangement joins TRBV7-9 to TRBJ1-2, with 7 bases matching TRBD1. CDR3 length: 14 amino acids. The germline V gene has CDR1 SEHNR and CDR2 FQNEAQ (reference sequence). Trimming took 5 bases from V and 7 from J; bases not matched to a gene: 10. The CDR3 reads CASSRDREKGGYTF. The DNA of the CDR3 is TGTGCCAGCAGCCGCGACAGGGAGAAGGGTGGCTACACCTTC.

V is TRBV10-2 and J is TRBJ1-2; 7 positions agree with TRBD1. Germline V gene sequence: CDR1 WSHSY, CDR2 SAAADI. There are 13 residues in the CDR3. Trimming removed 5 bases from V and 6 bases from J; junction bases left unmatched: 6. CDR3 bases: TGCGCCAGCAGTCCTGACAGGGACCATGGCTACACCTTC. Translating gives CASSPDRDHGYTF.

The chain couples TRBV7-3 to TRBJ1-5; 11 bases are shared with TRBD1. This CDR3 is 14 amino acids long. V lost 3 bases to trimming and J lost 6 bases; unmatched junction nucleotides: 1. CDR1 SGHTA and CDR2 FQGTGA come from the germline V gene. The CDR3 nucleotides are TGTGCCAGCAGCTTTGGACAGGGGGCTCAGCCCCAGCATTTT. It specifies CASSFGQGAQPQHF. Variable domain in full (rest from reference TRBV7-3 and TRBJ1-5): GAGVSQTPSNKVTEKGKYVELRCDPISGHTALYWYRQSLGQGPEFLIYFQGTGAADDSGLPNDRFFAVRPEGSVSTLKIQRTERGDSAVYLCASSFGQGAQPQHFGDGTRLSIL.

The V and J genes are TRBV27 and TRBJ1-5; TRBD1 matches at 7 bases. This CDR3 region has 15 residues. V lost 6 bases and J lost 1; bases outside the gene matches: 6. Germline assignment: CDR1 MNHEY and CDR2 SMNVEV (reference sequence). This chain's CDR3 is CASRKGAESNQPQHF. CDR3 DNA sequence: TGTGCCAGCAGGAAGGGGGCAGAAAGCAATCAGCCCCAGCATTTT.

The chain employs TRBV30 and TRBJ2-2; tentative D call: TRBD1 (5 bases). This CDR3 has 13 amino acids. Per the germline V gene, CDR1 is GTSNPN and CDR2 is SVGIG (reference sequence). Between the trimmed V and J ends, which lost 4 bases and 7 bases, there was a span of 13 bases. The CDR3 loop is CAWNQGVDGELFF. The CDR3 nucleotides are TGTGCCTGGAACCAGGGTGTGGACGGGGAGCTGTTTTTT.

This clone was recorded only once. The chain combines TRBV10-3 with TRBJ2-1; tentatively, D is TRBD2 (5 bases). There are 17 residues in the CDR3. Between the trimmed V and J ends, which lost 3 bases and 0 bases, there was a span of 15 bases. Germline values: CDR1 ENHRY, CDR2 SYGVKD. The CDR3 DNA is TGTGCCATCAGTGACGGACTTGAAAGGAGCTCCTACAATGAGCAGTTCTTC. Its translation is CAISDGLERSSYNEQFF.

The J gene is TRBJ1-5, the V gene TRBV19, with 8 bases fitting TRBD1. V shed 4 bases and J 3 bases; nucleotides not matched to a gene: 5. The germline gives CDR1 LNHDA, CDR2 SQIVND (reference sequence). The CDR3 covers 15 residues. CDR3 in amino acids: CASSTRDRFNQPQHF. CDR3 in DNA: TGTGCCAGTAGTACAAGGGACAGGTTCAATCAGCCCCAGCATTTT.